A single sample is the source of the 9 T cell receptor beta chains below, sequenced in a study of post-analysis software for immune sequencing data (dated by TCRdb to between 2014 and 2016). Summary of the overall study and its limitations: Roughly 5 TRBV segments, including TRBV5-6, TRBV5-1 and TRBV20-1, were significantly more frequent in patients than controls.

Receptor libraries were prepared by PCR. The run used an Illumina HiSeq 2500. To reduce PCR and sequencing biases, unique molecular identifiers were built into the TCR beta cDNA libraries. TCRdb cleaned the public reads at Q25 with fastp, built clones with MiXCR and kept in-frame beta chains. Each entry is one CDR3 protein sequence, shown with its most common DNA and genes. Here the sample has some 800,000 distinct CDR3 sequences; around 45% occur a single time. The top ten clones comprise 4.9% of the sample. Their antigens are not known. Material: blood. The source of these receptors is a girl aged 5-17 years with multiple sclerosis.

V is TRBV11-2 and J is TRBJ2-1, with unresolved D. The CDR3 is 14 residues long. Trimming removed 5 bases at V and 7 bases at J, with 15 bases between. Germline V gene data show CDR1 as SGHAT and CDR2 as FQNNGV. CDR3 residues: CASSQASEVNEQFF. The CDR3 DNA is TGTGCCAGCAGCCAAGCTTCTGAGGTGAATGAGCAGTTCTTC.

This clonotype was counted a few times. The V call is TRBV3-1, the J call TRBJ1-6, with D unclear. This CDR3 comprises 15 residues. The ends were cut back, 4 bases at V and 7 bases at J, with 14 bases in the middle. Per the germline V gene, CDR1 is LGHDT and CDR2 is YNNKEL (reference sequence). The CDR3 sequence: CASSPSADENSPLHF. DNA of the CDR3: TGTGCCAGCAGCCCTTCGGCCGACGAAAATTCACCCCTCCACTTT.

This rearrangement joins TRBV15 to TRBJ2-2, with D hard to call. Germline V lookup: CDR1 LNHNV, CDR2 YYDKDF (reference sequence). V gave up 4 bases and J gave up 4 bases, with 13 bases separating them. The CDR3 sequence is 15 residues long. The CDR3 DNA sequence: TGTGCCACCAGCACCACTTTTGGGCGCACCGGGGAGCTGTTTTTT. As protein: CATSTTFGRTGELFF.

The J gene is TRBJ2-7, the V gene TRBV7-9; 8 nucleotides agree with TRBD2. The CDR3 length is 15 residues. Per germline, CDR1 SEHNR and CDR2 FQNEAQ (reference sequence). The V segment lost 4 bases and the J segment 7 bases; nucleotides outside the gene matches: 12. CDR3 bases: TGTGCCAGCAGCTCCCCAGCGGGAGTCTCGAATGAGCAGTACTTC. This gives the protein CASSSPAGVSNEQYF. Using reference TRBV7-9 and TRBJ2-7 for the parts outside the CDR3, the full variable domain is DTGVSQNPRHKITKRGQNVTFRCDPISEHNRLYWYRQTLGQGPEFLTYFQNEAQLEKSRLLSDRFSAERPKGSFSTLEIQRTEQGDSAMYLCASSSPAGVSNEQYFGPGTRLTVT.

In this sample, this clonotype turned up a few times. V usage is TRBV29-1 and J usage is TRBJ2-7; 8 bases are a match to TRBD2. The CDR3 loop spans 12 amino acids. V shed 8 bases and J 6 bases; nucleotides not matched to a gene: 9. Germline V gene data show CDR1 as SQVTM and CDR2 as ANQGSEA. The CDR3, as DNA: TGCAGCACCTGGGGGACTAGTTCCGAGCAGTACTTC. Its translation is CSTWGTSSEQYF.

The genes are TRBV20-1 and TRBJ2-7; 8 nucleotides align to TRBD2. The germline V gene has CDR1 DFQATT and CDR2 SNEGSKA (reference sequence). The CDR3 is made up of 16 amino acids. V shed 4 bases, J shed 1 base, and the junction held 12 bases outside the gene matches. The CDR3 DNA reads as TGCAGTGCTATCGTTTGGGTGGCGGGAGGATCCTACGAGCAGTACTTC. Encoded protein: CSAIVWVAGGSYEQYF.

CDR3 in amino acids: CASSVGTSGSQANEQFF. The CDR3 DNA reads as TGTGCCAGCAGCGTAGGGACTAGCGGGTCTCAAGCCAATGAGCAGTTCTTC. The V call is TRBV9, the J call TRBJ2-1, with 11 bases fitting TRBD2. The V and J ends lost 0 bases and 6 bases, in that order; junction bases with no gene match: 8. CDR1 is SGDLS, CDR2 YYNGEE, per germline. The CDR3 totals 17 residues.

This clonotype was seen more than once but under ten times. The chain carries TRBV28 and TRBJ2-7, with 15 bases aligning to TRBD2. CDR1 MDHEN and CDR2 SYDVKM come from the germline V gene. The J segment lost 4 bases and the V segment lost 6 bases, leaving 4 bases of the junction unmatched. CDR3 length equals 15 residues. Here the CDR3 reads CASRTGTSGRYEQYF. CDR3 nucleotides: TGTGCCAGCAGAACCGGGACTAGCGGGAGGTACGAGCAGTACTTC.

This rearrangement joins TRBV5-1 to TRBJ2-7; D is perhaps TRBD2 (6 bases). This CDR3 is 16 amino acids long. The germline V and J ends were trimmed by 4 bases and 0 bases, with 17 bases remaining between them. Germline assignment: CDR1 SGHRS and CDR2 YFSETQ. The CDR3 nucleotides are TGCGCCAGCAGCCCAGAGGAGGGGCTTTACTCCTACGAGCAGTACTTC. This translates into CASSPEEGLYSYEQYF.